Following are 22 T cell receptor beta chains from one sample sequenced in a study of cytomegalovirus exposure and HLA in healthy donors. It was with 60 Vbeta and 13 Jbeta primers that the PCR ran. The repertoire was sequenced with immunoSEQ multiplex PCR; TCRdb's copy has only in-frame clones and lacks some. The sample consists of 150,000 to 200,000 clones, approximately 80% of them appearing once. Sequenced input: PBMCs. Receptors originate from a middle-aged man in good health and CMV-seropositive.

The chain carries TRBV5-1 and TRBJ2-7, with 9 bases matching TRBD1. J was trimmed by 6 bases and V by 4 bases; bases with no gene match: 8. This CDR3 has 14 amino acids. In germline, CDR1 is SGHRS, CDR2 YFSETQ. This CDR3 reads CASSKDRGTREQYF. CDR3 coding DNA: TGCGCCAGCAGCAAGGACAGGGGAACGCGCGAGCAGTACTTC.

The rearrangement uses TRBV27 and TRBJ1-1; the match to TRBD1 covers 10 bases. The germline gives CDR1 MNHEY, CDR2 SMNVEV (reference sequence). Trimming removed 2 bases from V and 5 bases from J; junction bases left unmatched: 5. The CDR3 contains 15 residues. DNA of the CDR3: TGTGCCAGCAGTTTACGACAGGGGGCGGGGACTGAAGCTTTCTTT. This codes for CASSLRQGAGTEAFF.

V gene TRBV7-9 combines with J gene TRBJ1-2; 8 bases map to TRBD1. Unmatched junction bases numbered 14, after V lost 6 bases and J lost 5 bases. Germline V gene lookup returns CDR1 SEHNR and CDR2 FQNEAQ (reference sequence). The CDR3 has 16 amino acids. CDR3 loop: CASSPTAGGVGYGYTF. The CDR3 DNA reads as TGTGCCAGCAGTCCTACGGCAGGGGGCGTGGGTTATGGCTACACCTTC.

This chain uses TRBV28 with TRBJ1-1; D perhaps matches TRBD1 (6 bases). There are 14 residues in the CDR3. Germline V CDR1 and CDR2: MDHEN, SYDVKM. V was trimmed by 7 bases and J by 0 bases, leaving 12 bases between them. The CDR3 DNA follows: TGTGCCAGCAAGGGTTACAGGGTGAACACTGAAGCTTTCTTT. This sequence encodes CASKGYRVNTEAFF.

This clone appeared once. The rearrangement joins TRBV19 to TRBJ2-1, with D perhaps TRBD2 (5 bases). Between the trimmed V and J ends, which lost 0 bases and 6 bases, there was a span of 9 bases. The CDR3 length is 14 residues. The germline V gene encodes CDR1 LNHDA and CDR2 SQIVND (reference sequence). The CDR3 loop is CASSIDGLSNEQFF. The CDR3 DNA reads TGTGCCAGTAGTATAGATGGACTGTCCAATGAGCAGTTCTTC.

This clone was counted once. The genes are TRBV7-2 and TRBJ2-1; 13 bases match TRBD2. Germline V gene data show CDR1 as SGHTA and CDR2 as FQGNSA. V was pared by 3 bases and J by 15 bases, with 8 bases of the junction left unmatched. The CDR3 loop spans 14 amino acids. CDR3 sequence reads: CASSFGLAGEGGFF. As DNA, the CDR3 is TGTGCCAGCAGCTTCGGACTAGCGGGAGAGGGGGGGTTCTTC.

There are many counts of this clone. The V and J genes are TRBV4-1 and TRBJ1-1; a weak D match, TRBD1 (5 bases). CDR3 length: 14 amino acids. The V end was cut by 2 bases, the J end by 2 bases, with 9 bases between. CDR1 MGHRA and CDR2 YSYEKL come from the germline V gene. The CDR3 spells CASSQTRTNTEAFF. Here the CDR3 DNA reads TGCGCCAGCAGCCAAACCAGGACAAACACTGAAGCTTTCTTT.

The chain is built from TRBV5-1 and TRBJ2-7, with 7 bases lining up with TRBD2. V was pared by 0 bases and J by 6 bases, with 9 bases of the junction left unmatched. This CDR3 spans 15 amino acids. Germline V gene sequence: CDR1 SGHRS, CDR2 YFSETQ. CDR3 in amino acids: CASSLGAGRVREQYF. In DNA, the CDR3 is TGCGCCAGCAGCTTGGGAGCAGGGAGGGTTCGCGAGCAGTACTTC.

The chain has TRBV7-3 and TRBJ2-2; a possible D gene is TRBD2 (5 bases). V shed 2 bases and J shed 1 base, with 17 bases lying between them. The CDR3 runs to 18 residues. CDR1 is SGHTA and CDR2 is FQGTGA in the germline V gene. The CDR3 protein is CASSLGSGLALNTGELFF. CDR3 bases: TGTGCCAGCAGCTTAGGGAGTGGGCTAGCCCTGAACACCGGGGAGCTGTTTTTT.

The rearrangement uses TRBV27 and TRBJ1-5, with a weak D call TRBD1 (5 bases). CDR3 length equals 16 residues. V gave up 6 bases and J gave up 0 bases, with 15 bases separating them. CDR1 and CDR2 (germline): MNHEY, SMNVEV (reference sequence). CDR3 residues: CASSKGTWGSNQPQHF. The CDR3 DNA is TGTGCCAGCAGCAAGGGGACTTGGGGTAGCAATCAGCCCCAGCATTTT.

The chain joins TRBV15 to TRBJ1-5, with 10 bases aligning to TRBD1. There are 14 residues in the CDR3. The ends lost 7 bases at V and 6 bases at J; junction bases unmatched: 6. Germline assignment: CDR1 LNHNV and CDR2 YYDKDF (reference sequence). CDR3 in amino acids: CATTTGGPGQPQHF. The CDR3 DNA is TGTGCCACCACGACAGGGGGCCCGGGTCAGCCCCAGCATTTT.

This clone was seen only once. The chain combines TRBV28 with TRBJ2-1, with 11 bases fitting TRBD2. The CDR3 is made up of 17 amino acids. With V trimmed by 7 bases and J by 0 bases, 8 bases remained unmatched. Germline CDR1 and CDR2: MDHEN and SYDVKM. The CDR3 region is CASKGTSGLSSYNEQFF. DNA for the CDR3: TGTGCCAGCAAGGGGACTAGCGGATTGAGCTCCTACAATGAGCAGTTCTTC.

J is TRBJ1-5 and V is TRBV6-1, with 7 bases that match TRBD1. V lost 9 bases and J lost 2; bases outside the gene matches: 4. CDR1 and CDR2 from the germline V gene are MNHNS and SASEGT. The CDR3 is made up of 13 amino acids. The CDR3 reads CASRDRGNQPQHF. The CDR3 region has the DNA TGTGCCAGTCGCGACAGGGGCAATCAGCCCCAGCATTTT.

This chain connects TRBV19 to TRBJ2-1; 9 bases align to TRBD2. The trim removed 4 bases at V and 3 bases at J, leaving 7 bases unmatched. The germline CDR1 and CDR2 sequences are LNHDA and SQIVND (reference sequence). This CDR3 is built from 16 residues. Written as DNA, the CDR3 is TGTGCCAGTAGTACGGGTAGCGGGAGTCTCTACAATGAGCAGTTCTTC. Translation gives CASSTGSGSLYNEQFF.

This chain connects TRBV5-1 to TRBJ1-4; D unclear. The germline V gene encodes CDR1 SGHRS and CDR2 YFSETQ. V was shortened by 0 bases and J by 0 bases, with 12 bases between the two germline ends. CDR3 size: 17 residues. This CDR3 is CASSLAHGGATNEKLFF. CDR3 DNA: TGCGCCAGCAGCTTGGCCCACGGAGGAGCAACTAATGAAAAACTGTTTTTT.

Only a few counts were recorded for this clone. The J gene is TRBJ2-3, the V gene TRBV11-1; 10 bases are shared with TRBD2. From germline, CDR1 is SGHAT and CDR2 FQDESV (reference sequence). The V and J ends lost 4 bases and 6 bases, in that order; junction bases with no gene match: 4. CDR3 size: 14 residues. The CDR3, as DNA: TGTGCCAGCAGCTCTAGCGGGAGAGGTGATACGCAGTATTTT. Its translation: CASSSSGRGDTQYF.

The V call is TRBV5-1, the J call TRBJ2-7; tentatively, D is TRBD2 (5 bases). This CDR3 comprises 13 residues. Trimming took off 5 bases at V and 5 bases at J, with 14 bases between the two ends. CDR1 and CDR2 from the germline V gene are SGHRS and YFSETQ. The CDR3 DNA reads TGCGCCAGCAGTACACATTCTAGCAACGAGCAGTACTTC. Translating gives CASSTHSSNEQYF.

This chain connects TRBV28 to TRBJ1-1; D gene uncertain. The CDR3 runs 13 residues. Trimming took 4 bases from V and 4 from J, leaving 10 bases between them. Germline CDR1 is MDHEN and CDR2 is SYDVKM. The CDR3 protein is CASSSAGVTEAFF. CDR3 nucleotide sequence: TGTGCCAGCAGTTCCGCTGGAGTCACTGAAGCTTTCTTT.

V and J are TRBV5-1 and TRBJ2-3; a possible D gene is TRBD1 (5 bases). The germline gives CDR1 SGHRS, CDR2 YFSETQ. The CDR3 runs to 15 residues. Trimming removed 0 bases at V and 4 bases at J, with 12 bases between. The CDR3 nucleotides read TGCGCCAGCAGCTTGGAGGGGCCGAGGTCAGATACGCAGTATTTT. Residues: CASSLEGPRSDTQYF.

This clone occurred once. The CDR3 bases are TGCAGTGCCAGGCAACGGGGTAGAGCTTTCTTT. Residues: CSARQRGRAFF. The chain recombines TRBV20-1 with TRBJ1-1; D uncertain. From germline, CDR1 is DFQATT and CDR2 SNEGSKA (reference sequence). V lost 6 bases, J lost 10 bases, and 15 bases lay in between. The length of the CDR3 is 11 residues.

This clone was counted a single time. The CDR3: CASSPRQGDTGELFF. The CDR3 DNA follows: TGTGCCAGTAGCCCGAGACAGGGAGATACCGGGGAGCTGTTTTTT. This rearrangement joins TRBV19 to TRBJ2-2; 7 bases agree with TRBD1. CDR1 and CDR2 (germline): LNHDA, SQIVND (reference sequence). J lost 5 bases, V lost 6 bases, and 9 bases had no gene match. The CDR3 has 15 residues. The variable domain in full, with the rest retrieved from reference TRBV19 and TRBJ2-2, is DGGITQSPKYLFRKEGQNVTLSCEQNLNHDAMYWYRQDPGQGLRLIYYSQIVNDFQKGDIAEGYSVSREKKESFPLTVTSAQKNPTAFYLCASSPRQGDTGELFFGEGSRLTVL.

The rearrangement uses TRBV29-1 and TRBJ1-2; 10 nucleotides align to TRBD1. CDR3 length: 13 amino acids. Per the germline V gene, CDR1 is SQVTM and CDR2 is ANQGSEA. The CDR3 DNA sequence: TGCACCCTTAGCAGGACAGGGGGAAATGGCTACACCTTC. The encoded protein is CTLSRTGGNGYTF.